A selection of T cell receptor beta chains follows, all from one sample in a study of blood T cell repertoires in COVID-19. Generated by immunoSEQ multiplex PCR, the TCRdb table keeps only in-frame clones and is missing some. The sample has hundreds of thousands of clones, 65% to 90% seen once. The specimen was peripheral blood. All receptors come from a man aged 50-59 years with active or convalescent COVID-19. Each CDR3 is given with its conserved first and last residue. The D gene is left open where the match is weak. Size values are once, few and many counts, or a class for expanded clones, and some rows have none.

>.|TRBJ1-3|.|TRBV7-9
CASSPSQNSGNTIYF
TGTGCCAGCAGCCCTTCCCAGAACTCTGGAAACACCATATATTTT
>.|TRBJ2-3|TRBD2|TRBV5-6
CASSLYLAGSSDTQYF
TGTGCCAGCAGCTTGTACCTAGCGGGATCGTCAGATACGCAGTATTTT
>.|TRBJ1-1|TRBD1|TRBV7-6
CASSLVRGQGVTEAFF
TGTGCCAGCAGCTTAGTCCGGGGACAGGGGGTCACTGAAGCTTTCTTT
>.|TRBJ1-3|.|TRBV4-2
CASSQQLAGSGNTIYF
TGTGCCAGCAGCCAACAGTTGGCGGGGTCTGGAAACACCATATATTTT
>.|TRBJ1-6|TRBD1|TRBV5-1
CASSLGDSNNSPLHF
TGCGCCAGCAGCTTGGGGGACAGCAACAATTCGCCCCTCCACTTT
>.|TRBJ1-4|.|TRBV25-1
CASSEWGGLFF
TGTGCCAGCAGTGAATGGGGGGGACTGTTTTTT
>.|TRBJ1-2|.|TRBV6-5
CASSPGTIYGYTF
TGTGCCAGCAGTCCCGGGACAATCTATGGCTACACCTTC
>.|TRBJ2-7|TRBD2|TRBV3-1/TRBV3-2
CASSQDSGLAGIEQYF
TGTGCCAGCAGCCAAGATTCGGGACTAGCGGGAATTGAGCAGTACTTC
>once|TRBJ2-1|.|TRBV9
CASSPQPWGVGEQFF
TGTGCCAGCAGCCCCCAACCTTGGGGAGTAGGTGAGCAGTTCTTC
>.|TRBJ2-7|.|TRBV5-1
CASSEAAPWDEQYF
TGCGCCAGCAGTGAGGCAGCTCCCTGGGACGAGCAGTACTTC
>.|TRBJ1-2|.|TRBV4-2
CASSLEAGVVYYGYTF
TGTGCCAGCAGCCTGGAGGCAGGGGTCGTATACTATGGCTACACCTTC
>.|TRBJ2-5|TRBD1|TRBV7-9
CASSSHRDRQETQYF
TGTGCCAGCAGCTCCCACCGGGACAGACAAGAGACCCAGTACTTC
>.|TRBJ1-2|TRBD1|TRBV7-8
CASTPGTGSGYTF
TGTGCCAGCACCCCAGGGACAGGGAGCGGCTACACCTTC
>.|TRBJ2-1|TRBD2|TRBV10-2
CASIRLAGVHEQFF
TGCGCCAGCATTAGACTAGCGGGAGTCCATGAGCAGTTCTTC
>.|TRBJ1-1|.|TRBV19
CASRGLNTEAFF
TGTGCCAGTAGGGGGCTGAACACTGAAGCTTTCTTT
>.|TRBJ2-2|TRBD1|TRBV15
CATSRLQGGQRELFF
TGTGCCACCAGCAGACTACAGGGGGGACAGCGGGAGCTGTTTTTT
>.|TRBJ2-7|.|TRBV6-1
CASSETTGPHYEQYF
TGTGCCAGCAGTGAAACAACAGGGCCGCACTACGAGCAGTACTTC
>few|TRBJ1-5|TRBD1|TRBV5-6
CASSLARDRGPGQPQHF
TGTGCCAGCAGCTTGGCCCGGGACAGGGGGCCTGGTCAGCCCCAGCATTTT
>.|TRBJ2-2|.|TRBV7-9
CASSLASGNTGELFF
TGTGCCAGCAGCTTAGCTAGCGGGAACACCGGGGAGCTGTTTTTT
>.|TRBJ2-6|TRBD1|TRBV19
CASTRDRGGTGANVLTF
TGTGCCAGTACCAGAGACAGGGGGGGGACTGGGGCCAACGTCCTGACTTTC
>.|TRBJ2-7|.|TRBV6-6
CASSYRRLSYEQYF
TGTGCCAGCAGTTATCGACGACTCTCCTACGAGCAGTACTTC
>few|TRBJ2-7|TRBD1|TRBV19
CASSLTGTGFDEQYF
TGTGCCAGTAGTCTTACCGGGACAGGGTTCGACGAGCAGTACTTC
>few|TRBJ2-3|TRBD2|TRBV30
CASGTSGSDTQYF
TGTGCTTCCGGGACTAGCGGGAGTGATACGCAGTATTTT
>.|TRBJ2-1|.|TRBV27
CVSRGTSYNEQFF
TGTGTCAGCAGAGGGACTTCCTACAATGAGCAGTTCTTC
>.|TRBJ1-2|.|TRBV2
CASNRDTHDGYTF
TGTGCCAGCAATAGGGACACCCATGATGGCTACACCTTC
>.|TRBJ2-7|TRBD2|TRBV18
CASSPAGGGSYEQYF
TGTGCCAGCTCACCGGCGGGAGGCGGCTCCTACGAGCAGTACTTC
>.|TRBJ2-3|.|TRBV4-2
CASSQGGAGDTQYF
TGTGCCAGCAGCCAAGGGGGAGCGGGAGATACGCAGTATTTT
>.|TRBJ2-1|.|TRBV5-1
CASSLDGQEGSEFF
TGCGCCAGCAGCTTGGACGGACAGGAGGGTTCGGAGTTCTTC
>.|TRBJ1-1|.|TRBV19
CASSIPQRYTEAFF
TGTGCCAGTAGTATTCCACAGAGATACACTGAAGCTTTCTTT
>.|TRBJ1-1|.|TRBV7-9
CASSHGVRTADTEAFF
TGTGCCAGCAGCCACGGAGTCAGGACAGCGGACACTGAAGCTTTCTTT
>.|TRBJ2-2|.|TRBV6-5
CASRPTDWTGELFF
TGTGCCAGCAGACCTACCGATTGGACCGGGGAGCTGTTTTTT
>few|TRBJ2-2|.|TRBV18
CASSPVMRRKEVGELFF
TGTGCCAGCTCACCAGTGATGCGGCGGAAGGAGGTCGGGGAGCTGTTTTTT
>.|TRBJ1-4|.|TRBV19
CASSQGTLEKLFF
TGTGCCAGTTCCCAGGGGACGTTGGAAAAACTGTTTTTT
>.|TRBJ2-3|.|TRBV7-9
CASSSPGGTQYF
TGTGCCAGCAGCTCCCCCGGGGGTACGCAGTATTTT
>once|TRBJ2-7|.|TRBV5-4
CASSRGGEQYF
TGTGCCAGCAGCCGAGGGGGCGAGCAGTACTTC
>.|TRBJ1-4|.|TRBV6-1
CASSGKRGAGTNEKLFF
TGTGCCAGCAGTGGAAAAAGGGGAGCGGGGACTAATGAAAAACTGTTTTTT
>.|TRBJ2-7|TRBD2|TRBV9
CASSPGGGGFYEQYF
TGTGCCAGCAGCCCTGGGGGGGGAGGCTTTTACGAGCAGTACTTC